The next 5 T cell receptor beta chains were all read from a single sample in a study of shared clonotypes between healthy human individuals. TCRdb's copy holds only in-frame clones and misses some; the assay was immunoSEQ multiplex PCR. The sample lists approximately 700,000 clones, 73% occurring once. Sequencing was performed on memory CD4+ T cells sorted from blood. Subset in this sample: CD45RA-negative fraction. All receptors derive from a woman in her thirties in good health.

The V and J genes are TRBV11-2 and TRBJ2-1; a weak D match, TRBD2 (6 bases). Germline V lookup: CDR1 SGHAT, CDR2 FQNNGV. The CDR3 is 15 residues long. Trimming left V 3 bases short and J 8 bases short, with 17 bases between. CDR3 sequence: CASSFVNSPGDEQFF. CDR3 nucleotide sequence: TGTGCCAGCAGCTTCGTAAACTCCCCGGGAGATGAGCAGTTCTTC.

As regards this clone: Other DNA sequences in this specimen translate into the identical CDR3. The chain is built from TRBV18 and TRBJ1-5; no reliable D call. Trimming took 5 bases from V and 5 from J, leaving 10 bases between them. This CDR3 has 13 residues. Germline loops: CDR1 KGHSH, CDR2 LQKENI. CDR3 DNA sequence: TGTGCCAGCTCATCGGGGTCGGATCAGCCCCAGCATTTT. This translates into CASSSGSDQPQHF.

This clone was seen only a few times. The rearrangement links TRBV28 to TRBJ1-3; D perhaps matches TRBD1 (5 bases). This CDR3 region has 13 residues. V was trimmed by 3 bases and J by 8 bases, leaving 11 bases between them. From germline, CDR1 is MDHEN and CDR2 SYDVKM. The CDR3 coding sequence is TGTGCCAGCAGTTTCAACAGGAGGGACACCATATATTTT. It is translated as CASSFNRRDTIYF.

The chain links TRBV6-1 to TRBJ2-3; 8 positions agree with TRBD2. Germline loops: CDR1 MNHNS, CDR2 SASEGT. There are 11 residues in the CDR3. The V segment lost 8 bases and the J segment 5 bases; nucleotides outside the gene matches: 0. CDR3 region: CASAGGDTQYF. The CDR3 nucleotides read TGTGCCAGCGCGGGAGGAGATACGCAGTATTTT.

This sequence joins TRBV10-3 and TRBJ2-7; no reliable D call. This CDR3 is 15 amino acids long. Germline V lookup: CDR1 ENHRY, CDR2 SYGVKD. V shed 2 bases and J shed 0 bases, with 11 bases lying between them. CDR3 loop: CAISEGGVSSYEQYF. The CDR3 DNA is TGTGCCATCAGTGAGGGTGGGGTGAGCTCCTACGAGCAGTACTTC.